This T cell receptor beta chain derives from a study of spatial heterogeneity in lung cancer. Time point defined: blood at routine non-recurrence follow-up after resection. Unsorted tumor, nontumor lung tissue or cryopreserved PBMC supplied the whole RNA. TCRdb recomputed calls from the 5' RACE reads with MiXCR, one row per CDR3 protein. The profile shows about 43,000 distinct CDR3 sequences, approximately 24% of them singletons. The specimen was PBMCs, collected at follow-up. This clonotype was sampled from a female donor with early-stage non-small cell lung cancer.

CDR3 in DNA: TGTGCCAGCTCACCAGCAGGGGCCTACGAGCAGTACTTC. Its protein product is CASSPAGAYEQYF. V gene TRBV18 combines with J gene TRBJ2-7, with D possibly TRBD1 on 6 matching bases. The CDR3 loop spans 13 amino acids. Germline V gene lookup returns CDR1 KGHSH and CDR2 LQKENI. V was shortened by 2 bases and J by 2 bases, with 7 bases between the two germline ends.